Listed below are T cell receptor beta chains from one sample, sequenced in a study of identical twins. TCRdb re-analysed the 5' RACE reads in MiXCR, keeping a single row per CDR3 protein. This sample has under 250,000 distinct CDR3 sequences, with roughly 13% found just once. The sample was also reused in another study, on yellow fever vaccine responses in identical twins.

The sequenced material came from memory (CD45RO+) T cells sorted from blood. These receptors were taken from a woman under 30 in good health. The CDR3 runs from the conserved cysteine through the conserved F or W. The D gene is left open where the match is weak. Clone size is not always given. Where it is, it says once, few, many or a class for expanded clones.

>.|TRBV14|13|TRBJ2-7|.
CASSQTGYYEQYF
TGTGCCAGCAGCCAGACAGGCTACTACGAGCAGTACTTC
>.|TRBV12-3/TRBV12-4|14|TRBJ2-1|many
CASSLKQGRNEQFF
TGTGCCAGCAGTCTAAAACAGGGGAGGAATGAGCAGTTCTTC
>.|TRBV5-6|12|TRBJ2-2|few
CASGRGTGELFF
TGTGCCAGCGGCCGGGGCACCGGGGAGCTGTTTTTT
>TRBD1|TRBV7-9|15|TRBJ2-1|.
CASSLGTGPSNEQFF
TGTGCCAGCAGCTTAGGGACAGGGCCTTCCAATGAGCAGTTCTTC
>.|TRBV6-1|15|TRBJ2-7|few
CASSARAWPTYEQYF
TGTGCCAGCAGTGCCCGGGCCTGGCCAACCTACGAGCAGTACTTC
>.|TRBV27|13|TRBJ1-2|medium-sized
CASSFEGNYGYTF
TGTGCCAGCAGTTTCGAGGGAAACTATGGCTACACCTTC
>.|TRBV20-1|14|TRBJ2-1|few
CSARDFGRVDEQFF
TGCAGTGCTAGAGATTTTGGAAGAGTCGATGAGCAGTTCTTC
>TRBD1|TRBV5-1|16|TRBJ2-2|few
CASSLIGQGYTGELFF
TGCGCCAGCAGCTTGATTGGACAGGGATACACCGGGGAGCTGTTTTTT
>TRBD2|TRBV6-1|14|TRBJ2-3|.
CASSEGTGGATQYF
TGTGCCAGCAGTGAAGGGACGGGAGGGGCTACGCAGTATTTT
>TRBD1|TRBV5-1|15|TRBJ2-1|.
CASSRDRASNNEQFF
TGCGCCAGCAGCCGGGACAGAGCGTCAAACAATGAGCAGTTCTTC
>TRBD1|TRBV7-2|15|TRBJ2-7|few
CASSPPGQGSYEQYF
TGTGCCAGCAGCCCGCCCGGACAGGGTTCCTACGAGCAGTACTTC
>.|TRBV27|16|TRBJ2-2|.
CASSAQGRANTGELFF
TGTGCCAGCAGTGCCCAGGGACGGGCGAACACCGGGGAGCTGTTTTTT
>TRBD2|TRBV20-1|18|TRBJ2-1|.
CSASFIAASGGYYNEQFF
TGCAGTGCTAGCTTCATAGCGGCTAGCGGAGGGTACTACAATGAGCAGTTCTTC
>.|TRBV11-3|15|TRBJ2-7|few
CASSHQDSAPYEQYF
TGTGCCAGCAGCCACCAGGACAGCGCACCCTACGAGCAGTACTTC
>.|TRBV27|15|TRBJ1-2|few
CASSLSRRGTDGYTF
TGTGCCAGCAGTTTATCGAGGAGGGGGACTGATGGCTACACCTTC
>TRBD2|TRBV11-3|15|TRBJ2-5|.
CASSLEAGGLETQYF
TGTGCCAGCAGCTTAGAAGCGGGAGGTTTGGAGACCCAGTACTTC
>.|TRBV6-1|13|TRBJ1-1|.
CASSERPITEAFF
TGTGCCAGCAGTGAAAGACCTATCACTGAAGCTTTCTTT
>TRBD1|TRBV4-1|15|TRBJ1-1|.
CASSSPDRQNTEAFF
TGCGCCAGCAGCAGCCCGGACAGGCAGAACACTGAAGCTTTCTTT
>TRBD1|TRBV11-2|14|TRBJ2-5|.
CASSSSGGQETQYF
TGTGCCAGCAGCTCCTCAGGGGGCCAAGAGACCCAGTACTTC
>TRBD1|TRBV10-3|18|TRBJ2-4|few
CAISEPTTGALAKNIQYF
TGTGCCATCAGTGAGCCGACCACAGGGGCCCTAGCCAAAAACATTCAGTACTTC
>TRBD1|TRBV6-1|14|TRBJ1-5|few
CASSEGTGNQPQHF
TGTGCCAGCAGTGAAGGGACAGGGAATCAGCCCCAGCATTTT
>TRBD2|TRBV7-8|18|TRBJ2-2|few
CASSLVGAGVMNTGELFF
TGTGCCAGCAGCTTAGTAGGAGCGGGAGTCATGAACACCGGGGAGCTGTTTTTT
>.|TRBV6-1|13|TRBJ2-3|many
CASSEEWTDTQYF
TGTGCCAGCAGTGAAGAGTGGACAGATACGCAGTATTTT
>.|TRBV20-1|13|TRBJ1-5|.
CSARGQLGEPQHF
TGCAGTGCTAGAGGACAGCTGGGAGAGCCCCAGCATTTT
>TRBD1|TRBV6-2/TRBV6-3|14|TRBJ2-5|.
CASSYGTAQETQYF
TGTGCCAGCAGTTACGGGACAGCCCAAGAGACCCAGTACTTC
>.|TRBV9|14|TRBJ1-6|.
CASSVGDGNSPLHF
TGTGCCAGCAGCGTAGGGGACGGAAATTCACCCCTCCACTTT
>TRBD2|TRBV20-1|15|TRBJ2-5|.
CSASRSAGSDETQYF
TGCAGTGCTAGTAGGTCAGCGGGAAGTGACGAGACCCAGTACTTC
>TRBD1|TRBV4-1|14|TRBJ2-2|.
CASSRGRDRGELFF
TGCGCCAGCAGCCGTGGCCGGGACAGGGGGGAGCTGTTTTTT
>TRBD2|TRBV10-3|16|TRBJ2-3|.
CAISESKGRAADTQYF
TGTGCCATCAGTGAGTCAAAAGGGAGGGCGGCAGATACGCAGTATTTT
>.|TRBV27|13|TRBJ1-3|few
CASSFWGWNTIYF
TGTGCCAGCAGTTTCTGGGGCTGGAACACCATATATTTT
>.|TRBV20-1|14|TRBJ2-5|many
CSARGGAGSETQYF
TGCAGTGCTAGAGGGGGGGCAGGATCGGAGACCCAGTACTTC
>.|TRBV5-1|16|TRBJ2-2|few
CASSPYGGGGTGELFF
TGCGCCAGCAGCCCTTATGGGGGAGGTGGCACCGGGGAGCTGTTTTTT
>.|TRBV6-5|14|TRBJ2-2|.
CASSSKRYTGELFF
TGTGCCAGCAGTTCTAAGCGGTACACCGGGGAGCTGTTTTTT
>TRBD2|TRBV11-2|18|TRBJ2-3|few
CASSFLRASGRAGDTQYF
TGTGCCAGCAGCTTCCTCCGGGCTAGCGGGAGGGCAGGAGATACGCAGTATTTT
>TRBD1|TRBV7-8|14|TRBJ2-7|.
CASSRTGARYEQYF
TGTGCCAGCAGCCGGACAGGGGCACGGTACGAGCAGTACTTC
>TRBD1|TRBV12-3/TRBV12-4|14|TRBJ1-4|few
CASSSGTGSRKLFF
TGTGCCAGCAGTTCCGGGACAGGGTCTCGAAAACTGTTTTTT
>TRBD1|TRBV3-1|18|TRBJ2-5|many
CASSQDTTGTGGMETQYF
TGTGCCAGCAGCCAAGATACGACCGGGACAGGGGGCATGGAGACCCAGTACTTC
>TRBD2|TRBV7-9|16|TRBJ2-3|.
CASSLRTSGGGDTQYF
TGTGCCAGCAGCTTGAGAACTAGCGGGGGCGGAGATACGCAGTATTTT
>TRBD2|TRBV7-8|17|TRBJ2-1|few
CASSAGTSGSSYNEQFF
TGTGCCAGCAGCGCCGGGACTAGCGGGAGCTCCTACAATGAGCAGTTCTTC
>TRBD1|TRBV12-5|14|TRBJ2-2|.
CASGTGEYTGELFF
TGTGCTAGTGGTACAGGGGAGTACACCGGGGAGCTGTTTTTT
>.|TRBV29-1|13|TRBJ1-1|few
CSVAAGSGTEAFF
TGCAGCGTTGCGGCAGGGAGCGGCACTGAAGCTTTCTTT
>TRBD2|TRBV6-4|13|TRBJ2-1|.
CASSEREDNEQFF
TGTGCCAGCAGTGAGCGGGAGGACAATGAGCAGTTCTTC
>TRBD2|TRBV3-1|15|TRBJ2-5|.
CASTHLAGGKETQYF
TGTGCCAGCACCCACCTAGCGGGGGGAAAAGAGACCCAGTACTTC
>TRBD2|TRBV5-1|16|TRBJ2-3|few
CASSSDIAGLTDTQYF
TGCGCCAGCAGCTCCGATATAGCGGGACTCACAGATACGCAGTATTTT
>.|TRBV18|15|TRBJ2-3|few
CASSRSGPPTDTQYF
TGTGCCAGCTCACGGTCTGGGCCACCCACAGATACGCAGTATTTT
>.|TRBV3-1|14|TRBJ2-5|few
CASSQVGGVETQYF
TGTGCCAGCAGCCAAGTGGGGGGCGTTGAGACCCAGTACTTC
>TRBD1|TRBV24-1|16|TRBJ2-3|few
CATSDLGQGGTDTQYF
TGTGCCACCAGTGATTTGGGACAGGGGGGCACAGATACGCAGTATTTT
>.|TRBV11-2|13|TRBJ2-1|.
CASSMTQNNEQFF
TGTGCCAGCAGTATGACACAAAACAATGAGCAGTTCTTC
>TRBD2|TRBV5-1|17|TRBJ2-1|.
CASSFGLTASGEGEQFF
TGCGCCAGCAGCTTTGGTTTGACGGCTAGCGGGGAGGGTGAGCAGTTCTTC
>TRBD2|TRBV6-2/TRBV6-3|16|TRBJ2-7|.
CASSKAIGLAGYEQYF
TGTGCCAGCAGCAAAGCCATCGGGCTAGCGGGTTACGAGCAGTACTTC
>.|TRBV28|14|TRBJ1-4|few
CASSWGATNEKLFF
TGTGCCAGCAGTTGGGGTGCAACTAATGAAAAACTGTTTTTT
>TRBD1|TRBV6-2/TRBV6-3|14|TRBJ1-4|.
CASSFYGTDEKLFF
TGTGCCAGCAGTTTCTACGGGACAGATGAAAAACTGTTTTTT
>TRBD1|TRBV30|18|TRBJ2-7|.
CAWRSGTATNWPDYEQYF
TGTGCCTGGAGATCCGGGACAGCAACCAATTGGCCTGACTACGAGCAGTACTTC
>TRBD2|TRBV20-1|16|TRBJ2-1|.
CSAIRRRTSGYNEQFF
TGCAGTGCTATCCGTCGTCGGACTAGCGGATACAATGAGCAGTTCTTC
>.|TRBV4-3|15|TRBJ2-7|few
CASSQEMKGTYEQYF
TGCGCCAGCAGCCAAGAGATGAAAGGGACCTACGAGCAGTACTTC